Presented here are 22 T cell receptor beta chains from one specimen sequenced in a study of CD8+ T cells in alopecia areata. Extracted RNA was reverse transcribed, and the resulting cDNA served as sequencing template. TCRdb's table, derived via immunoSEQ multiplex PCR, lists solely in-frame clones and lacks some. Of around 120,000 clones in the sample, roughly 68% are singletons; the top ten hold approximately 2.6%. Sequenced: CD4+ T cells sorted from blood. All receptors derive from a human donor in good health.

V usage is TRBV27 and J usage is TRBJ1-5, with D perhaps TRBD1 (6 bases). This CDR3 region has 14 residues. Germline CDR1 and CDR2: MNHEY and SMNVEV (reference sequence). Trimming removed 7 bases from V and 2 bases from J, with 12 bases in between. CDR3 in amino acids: CASNPSGGNQPQHF. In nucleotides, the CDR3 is TGTGCCAGCAACCCTTCAGGGGGCAATCAGCCCCAGCATTTT.

The CDR3 region is CSVGGSGANYGYTF. In DNA form, the CDR3 reads TGCAGCGTTGGGGGATCCGGGGCTAACTATGGCTACACCTTC. The chain couples TRBV29-1 to TRBJ1-2; D unclear. The CDR3 consists of 14 residues. Germline CDR1 and CDR2: SQVTM and ANQGSEA. The V end was cut by 4 bases, the J end by 0 bases, with 12 bases between.

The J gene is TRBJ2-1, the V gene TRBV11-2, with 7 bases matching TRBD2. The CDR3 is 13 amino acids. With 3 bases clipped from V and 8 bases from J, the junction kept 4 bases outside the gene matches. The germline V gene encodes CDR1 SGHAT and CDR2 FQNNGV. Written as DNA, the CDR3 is TGTGCCAGCAGCTTGGGTACTAGCGATGAGCAGTTCTTC. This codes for CASSLGTSDEQFF. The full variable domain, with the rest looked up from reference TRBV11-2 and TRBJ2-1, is EAGVAQSPRYKIIEKRQSVAFWCNPISGHATLYWYQQILGQGPKLLIQFQNNGVVDDSQLPKDRFSAERLKGVDSTLKIQPAKLEDSAVYLCASSLGTSDEQFFGPGTRLTVL.

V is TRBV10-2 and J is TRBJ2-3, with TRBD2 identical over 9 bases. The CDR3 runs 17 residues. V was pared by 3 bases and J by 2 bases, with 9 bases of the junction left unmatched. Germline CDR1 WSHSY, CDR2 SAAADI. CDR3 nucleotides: TGCGCCAGCAGTGAAATAAGAGCGGGGGGTTCCACAGATACGCAGTATTTT. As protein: CASSEIRAGGSTDTQYF.

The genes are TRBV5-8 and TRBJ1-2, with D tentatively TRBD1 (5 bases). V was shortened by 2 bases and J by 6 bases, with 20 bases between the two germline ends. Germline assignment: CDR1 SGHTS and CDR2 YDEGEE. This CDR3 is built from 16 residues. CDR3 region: CASSFLRGVREDGYTF. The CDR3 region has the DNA TGTGCCAGCAGCTTCCTGCGAGGGGTGAGAGAGGATGGCTACACCTTC.

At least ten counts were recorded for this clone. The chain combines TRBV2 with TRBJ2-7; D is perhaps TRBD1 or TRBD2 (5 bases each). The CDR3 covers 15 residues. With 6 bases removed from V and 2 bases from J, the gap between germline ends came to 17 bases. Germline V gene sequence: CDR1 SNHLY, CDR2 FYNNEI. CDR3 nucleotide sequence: TGTGCCAGCAGCCATCCCGGGACCGAAACCTACGAGCAGTACTTC. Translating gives CASSHPGTETYEQYF.

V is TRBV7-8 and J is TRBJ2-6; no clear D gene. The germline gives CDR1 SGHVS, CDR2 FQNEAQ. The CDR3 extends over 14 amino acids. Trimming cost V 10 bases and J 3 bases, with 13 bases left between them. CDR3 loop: CATKVAGGANVLTF. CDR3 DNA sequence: TGTGCCACCAAAGTGGCAGGTGGGGCCAACGTCCTGACTTTC. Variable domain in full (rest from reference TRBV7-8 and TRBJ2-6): GAGVSQSPRYKVAKRGQDVALRCDPISGHVSLFWYQQALGQGPEFLTYFQNEAQLDKSGLPSDRFFAERPEGSVSTLKIQRTQQEDSAVYLCATKVAGGANVLTFGAGSRLTVL.

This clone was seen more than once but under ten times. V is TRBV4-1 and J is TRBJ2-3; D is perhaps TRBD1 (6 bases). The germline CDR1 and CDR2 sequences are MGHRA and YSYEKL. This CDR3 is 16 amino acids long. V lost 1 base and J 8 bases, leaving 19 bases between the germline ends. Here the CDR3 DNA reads TGCGCCAGCAGCCAAGCGGACAGCCTGACAGATGGTACGCAGTATTTT. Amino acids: CASSQADSLTDGTQYF.

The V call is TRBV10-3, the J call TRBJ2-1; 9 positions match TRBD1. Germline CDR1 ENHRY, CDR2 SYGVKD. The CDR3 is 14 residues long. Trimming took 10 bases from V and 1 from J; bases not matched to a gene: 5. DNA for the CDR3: TGTGCCACCGACGGACAGGGGTCCTACAATGAGCAGTTCTTC. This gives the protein CATDGQGSYNEQFF.

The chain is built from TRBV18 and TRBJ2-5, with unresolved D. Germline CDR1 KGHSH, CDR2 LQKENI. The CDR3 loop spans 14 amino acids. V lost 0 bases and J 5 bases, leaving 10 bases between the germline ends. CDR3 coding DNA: TGTGCCAGCTCACCACCGAGCAGGCGGGAGACCCAGTACTTC. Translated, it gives CASSPPSRRETQYF.

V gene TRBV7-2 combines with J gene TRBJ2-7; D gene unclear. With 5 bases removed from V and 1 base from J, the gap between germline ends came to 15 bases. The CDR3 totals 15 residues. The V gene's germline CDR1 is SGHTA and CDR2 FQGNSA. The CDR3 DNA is TGTGCCAGCAGCCCTACCAGGACGGATTCCTACGAGCAGTACTTC. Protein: CASSPTRTDSYEQYF.

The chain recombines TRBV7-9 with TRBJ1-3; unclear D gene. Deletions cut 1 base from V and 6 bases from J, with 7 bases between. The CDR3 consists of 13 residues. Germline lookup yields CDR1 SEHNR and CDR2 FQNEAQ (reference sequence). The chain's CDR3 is CASSLGVANTIYF. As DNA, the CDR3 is TGTGCCAGCAGCTTAGGAGTTGCAAACACCATATATTTT.

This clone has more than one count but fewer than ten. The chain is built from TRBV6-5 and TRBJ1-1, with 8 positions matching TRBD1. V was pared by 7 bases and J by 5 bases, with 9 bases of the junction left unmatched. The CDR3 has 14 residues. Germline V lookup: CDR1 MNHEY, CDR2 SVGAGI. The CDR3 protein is CASTAGQVTTEAFF. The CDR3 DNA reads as TGTGCCAGCACCGCGGGACAGGTAACGACTGAAGCTTTCTTT.

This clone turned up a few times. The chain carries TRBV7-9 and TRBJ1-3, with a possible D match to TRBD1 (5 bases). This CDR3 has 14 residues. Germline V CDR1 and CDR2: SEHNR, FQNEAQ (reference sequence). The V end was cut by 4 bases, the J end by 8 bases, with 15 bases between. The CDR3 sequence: CASSSITGGDTIYF. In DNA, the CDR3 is TGTGCCAGCAGCTCGATTACCGGAGGGGACACCATATATTTT.

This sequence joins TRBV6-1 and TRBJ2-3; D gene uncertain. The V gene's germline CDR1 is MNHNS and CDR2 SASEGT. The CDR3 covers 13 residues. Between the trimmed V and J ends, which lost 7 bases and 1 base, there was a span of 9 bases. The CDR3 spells CASNVLRTDTQYF. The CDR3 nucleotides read TGTGCCAGCAACGTGTTACGCACAGATACGCAGTATTTT.

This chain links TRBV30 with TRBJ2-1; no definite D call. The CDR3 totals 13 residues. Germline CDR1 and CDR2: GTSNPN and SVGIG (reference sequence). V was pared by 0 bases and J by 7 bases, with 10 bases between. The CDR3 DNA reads TGTGCCTGGAGTGTACTTAGAGTGAATGAGCAGTTCTTC. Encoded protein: CAWSVLRVNEQFF.

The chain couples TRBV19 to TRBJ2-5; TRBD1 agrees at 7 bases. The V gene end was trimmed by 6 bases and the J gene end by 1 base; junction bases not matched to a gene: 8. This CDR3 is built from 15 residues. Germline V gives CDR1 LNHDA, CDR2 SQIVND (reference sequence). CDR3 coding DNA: TGTGCCAGTAGGCTGACAGGGTCACCCCAAGAGACCCAGTACTTC. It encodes CASRLTGSPQETQYF.

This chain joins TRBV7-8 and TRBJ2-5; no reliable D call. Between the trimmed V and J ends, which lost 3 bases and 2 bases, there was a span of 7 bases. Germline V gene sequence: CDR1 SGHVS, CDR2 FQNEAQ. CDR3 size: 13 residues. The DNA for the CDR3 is TGTGCCAGCAGCTTCGTACAGCAAGAGACCCAGTACTTC. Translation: CASSFVQQETQYF.

The CDR3 nucleotides read TGTGCCAGCAGCCCGGACTCTTATACGCAGTATTTT. Protein sequence: CASSPDSYTQYF. This chain connects TRBV11-2 to TRBJ2-3; tentative D call: TRBD2 (5 bases). The CDR3 sequence is 12 residues long. V shed 5 bases and J shed 7 bases, with 10 bases lying between them. Germline CDR1 is SGHAT and CDR2 is FQNNGV.

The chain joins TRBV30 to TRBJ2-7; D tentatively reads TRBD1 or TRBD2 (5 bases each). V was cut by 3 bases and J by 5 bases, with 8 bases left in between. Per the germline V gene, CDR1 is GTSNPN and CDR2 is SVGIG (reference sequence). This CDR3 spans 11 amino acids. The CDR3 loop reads CAWSRDDEQYF. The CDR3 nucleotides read TGTGCCTGGAGCAGGGACGACGAGCAGTACTTC.

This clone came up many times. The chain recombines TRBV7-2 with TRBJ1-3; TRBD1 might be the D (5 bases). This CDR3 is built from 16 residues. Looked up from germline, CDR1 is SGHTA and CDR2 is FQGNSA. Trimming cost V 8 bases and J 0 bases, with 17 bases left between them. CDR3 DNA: TGTGCCAGCGGAGTTGGGGGAGTTCCCTCTGGAAACACCATATATTTT. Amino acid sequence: CASGVGGVPSGNTIYF.

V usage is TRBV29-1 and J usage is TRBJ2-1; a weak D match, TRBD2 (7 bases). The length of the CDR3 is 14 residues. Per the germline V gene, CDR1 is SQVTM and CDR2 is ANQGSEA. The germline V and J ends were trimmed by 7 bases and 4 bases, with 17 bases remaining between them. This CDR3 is CSALAGGLYNEQFF. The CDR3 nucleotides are TGCAGCGCCCTTGCCGGGGGGCTTTACAATGAGCAGTTCTTC.